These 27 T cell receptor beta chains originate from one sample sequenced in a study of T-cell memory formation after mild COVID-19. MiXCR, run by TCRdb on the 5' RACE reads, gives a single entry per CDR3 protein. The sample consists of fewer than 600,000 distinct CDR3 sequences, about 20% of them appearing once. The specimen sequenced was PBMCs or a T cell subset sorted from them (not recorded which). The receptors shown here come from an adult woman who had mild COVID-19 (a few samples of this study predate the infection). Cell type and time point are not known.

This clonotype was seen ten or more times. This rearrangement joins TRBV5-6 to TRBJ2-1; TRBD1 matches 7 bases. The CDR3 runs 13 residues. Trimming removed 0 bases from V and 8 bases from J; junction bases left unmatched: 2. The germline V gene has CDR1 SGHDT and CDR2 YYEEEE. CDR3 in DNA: TGTGCCAGCAGCTTGGGACAGGGCTATGAGCAGTTCTTC. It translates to CASSLGQGYEQFF.

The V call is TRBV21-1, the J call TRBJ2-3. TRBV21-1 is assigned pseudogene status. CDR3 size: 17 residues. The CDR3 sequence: CASSKGWNGDSTDTQYF. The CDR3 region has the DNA TGTGCCAGCAGCAAAGGGTGGAATGGAGACTCCACAGATACGCAGTATTTT.

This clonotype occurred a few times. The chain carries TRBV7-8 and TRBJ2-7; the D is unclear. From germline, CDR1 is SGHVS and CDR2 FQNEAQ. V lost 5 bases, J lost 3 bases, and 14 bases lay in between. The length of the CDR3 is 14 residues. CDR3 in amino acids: CASSPRRMDYEQYF. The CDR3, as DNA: TGTGCCAGCAGCCCCAGGCGGATGGACTACGAGCAGTACTTC. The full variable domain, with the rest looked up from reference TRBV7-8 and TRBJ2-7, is GAGVSQSPRYKVAKRGQDVALRCDPISGHVSLFWYQQALGQGPEFLTYFQNEAQLDKSGLPSDRFFAERPEGSVSTLKIQRTQQEDSAVYLCASSPRRMDYEQYFGPGTRLTVT.

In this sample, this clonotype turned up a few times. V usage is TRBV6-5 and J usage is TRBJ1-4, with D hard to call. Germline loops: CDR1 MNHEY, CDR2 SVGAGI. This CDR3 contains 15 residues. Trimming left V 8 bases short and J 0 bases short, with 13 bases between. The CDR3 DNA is TGTGCCAGCCGGATCCGGTCGACAACTAATGAAAAACTGTTTTTT. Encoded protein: CASRIRSTTNEKLFF.

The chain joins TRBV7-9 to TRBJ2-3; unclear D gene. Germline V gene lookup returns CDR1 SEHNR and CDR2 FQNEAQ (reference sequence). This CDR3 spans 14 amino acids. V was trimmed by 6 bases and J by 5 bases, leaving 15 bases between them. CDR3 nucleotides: TGTGCCAGCAGTTCTCGATATAGTCAAGATACGCAGTATTTT. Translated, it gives CASSSRYSQDTQYF.

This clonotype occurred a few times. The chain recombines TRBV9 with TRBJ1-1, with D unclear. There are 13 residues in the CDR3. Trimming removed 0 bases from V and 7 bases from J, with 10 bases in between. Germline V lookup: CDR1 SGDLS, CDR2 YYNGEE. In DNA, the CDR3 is TGTGCCAGCAGCGTAGTGAGAACAAGTGAAGCTTTCTTT. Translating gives CASSVVRTSEAFF.

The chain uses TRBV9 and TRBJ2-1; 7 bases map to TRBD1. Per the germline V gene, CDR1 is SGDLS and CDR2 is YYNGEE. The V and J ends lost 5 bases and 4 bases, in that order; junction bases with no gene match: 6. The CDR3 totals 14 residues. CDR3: CASSTGDAYNEQFF. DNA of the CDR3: TGTGCCAGCAGTACAGGGGACGCGTACAATGAGCAGTTCTTC.

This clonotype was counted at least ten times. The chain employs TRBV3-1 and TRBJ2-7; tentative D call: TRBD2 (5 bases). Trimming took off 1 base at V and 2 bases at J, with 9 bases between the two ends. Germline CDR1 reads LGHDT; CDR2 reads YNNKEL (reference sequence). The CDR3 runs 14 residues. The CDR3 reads CASSQGGLTYEQYF. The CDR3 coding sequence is TGTGCCAGCAGCCAAGGTGGACTCACCTACGAGCAGTACTTC.

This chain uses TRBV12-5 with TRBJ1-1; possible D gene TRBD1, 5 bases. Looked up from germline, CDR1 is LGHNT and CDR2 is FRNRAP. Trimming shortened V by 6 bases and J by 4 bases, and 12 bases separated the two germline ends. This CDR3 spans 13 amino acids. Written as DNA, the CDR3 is TGTGCTAGTGGGGAAACAGGTCTCACTGAAGCTTTCTTT. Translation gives CASGETGLTEAFF.

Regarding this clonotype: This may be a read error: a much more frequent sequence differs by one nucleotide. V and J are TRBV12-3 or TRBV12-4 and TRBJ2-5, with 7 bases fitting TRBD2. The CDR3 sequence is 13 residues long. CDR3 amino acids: CASSSPGGENQYF. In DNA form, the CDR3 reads TGTGCCAGCAGTTCGCCGGGAGGAGAGAACCAGTACTTC.

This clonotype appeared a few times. The CDR3 region has the DNA TGTGCCAGCAGTCTACAGACAGGGGGCTATGGCTACACCTTC. This codes for CASSLQTGGYGYTF. The chain joins TRBV6-5 to TRBJ1-2; TRBD1 aligns across 9 bases. V was clipped by 5 bases and J by 4 bases; unmatched bases: 5. The germline CDR1 and CDR2 sequences are MNHEY and SVGAGI. CDR3 length: 14 amino acids.

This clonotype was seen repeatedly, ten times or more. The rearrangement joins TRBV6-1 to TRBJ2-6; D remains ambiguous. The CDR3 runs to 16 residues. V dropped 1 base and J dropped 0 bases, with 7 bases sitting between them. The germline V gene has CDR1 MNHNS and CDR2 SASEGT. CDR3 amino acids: CASSEDGASGANVLTF. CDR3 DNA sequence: TGTGCCAGCAGTGAAGACGGAGCCTCTGGGGCCAACGTCCTGACTTTC.

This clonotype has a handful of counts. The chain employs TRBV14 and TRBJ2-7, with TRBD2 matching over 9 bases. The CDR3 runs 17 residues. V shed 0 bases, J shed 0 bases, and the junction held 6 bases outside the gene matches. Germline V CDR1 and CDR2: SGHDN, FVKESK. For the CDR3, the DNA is TGTGCCAGCAGCCAAGATTGGTATAGCGGGAGCTCCTACGAGCAGTACTTC. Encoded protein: CASSQDWYSGSSYEQYF.

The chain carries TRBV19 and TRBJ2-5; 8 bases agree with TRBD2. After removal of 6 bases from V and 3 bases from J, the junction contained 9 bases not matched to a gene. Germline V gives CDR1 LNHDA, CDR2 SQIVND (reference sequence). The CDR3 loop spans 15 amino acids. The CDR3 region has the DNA TGTGCCAGTAGCGAGACTAGCGCAGGAGAAGAGACCCAGTACTTC. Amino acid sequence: CASSETSAGEETQYF. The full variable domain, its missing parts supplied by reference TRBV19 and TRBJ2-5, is DGGITQSPKYLFRKEGQNVTLSCEQNLNHDAMYWYRQDPGQGLRLIYYSQIVNDFQKGDIAEGYSVSREKKESFPLTVTSAQKNPTAFYLCASSETSAGEETQYFGPGTRLLVL.

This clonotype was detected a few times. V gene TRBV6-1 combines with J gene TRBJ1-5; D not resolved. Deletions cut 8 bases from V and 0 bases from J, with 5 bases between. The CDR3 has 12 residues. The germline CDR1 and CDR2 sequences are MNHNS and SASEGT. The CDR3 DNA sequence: TGTGCCAGCCAGGATAGCAATCAGCCCCAGCATTTT. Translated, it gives CASQDSNQPQHF.

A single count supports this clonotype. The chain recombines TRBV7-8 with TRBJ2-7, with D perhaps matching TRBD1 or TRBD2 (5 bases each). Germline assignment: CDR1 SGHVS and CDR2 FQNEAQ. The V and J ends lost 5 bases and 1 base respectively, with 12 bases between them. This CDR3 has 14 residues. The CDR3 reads CASSTGTESYEQYF. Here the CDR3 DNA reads TGTGCCAGCAGCACCGGGACGGAATCCTACGAGCAGTACTTC.

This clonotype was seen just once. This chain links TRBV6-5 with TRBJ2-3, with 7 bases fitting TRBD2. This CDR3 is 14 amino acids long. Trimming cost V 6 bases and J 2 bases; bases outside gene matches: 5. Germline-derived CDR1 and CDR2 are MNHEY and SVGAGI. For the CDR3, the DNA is TGTGCCAGCAGGCGAGCGGGGAACACAGATACGCAGTATTTT. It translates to CASRRAGNTDTQYF.

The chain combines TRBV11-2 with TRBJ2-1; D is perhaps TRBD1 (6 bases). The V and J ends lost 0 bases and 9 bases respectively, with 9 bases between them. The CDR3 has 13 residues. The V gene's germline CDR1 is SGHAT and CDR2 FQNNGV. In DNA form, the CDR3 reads TGTGCCAGCAGCTTAGATATCAGGGGTGAGCAGTTCTTC. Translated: CASSLDIRGEQFF.

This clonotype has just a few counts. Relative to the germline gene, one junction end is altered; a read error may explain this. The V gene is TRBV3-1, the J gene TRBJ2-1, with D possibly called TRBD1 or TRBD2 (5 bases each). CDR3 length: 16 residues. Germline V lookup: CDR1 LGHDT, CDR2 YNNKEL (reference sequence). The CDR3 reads CASSQDGGFSNNEQFF. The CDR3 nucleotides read TGTGCCAGCAGCCAAGATGGGGGTTTCTCCAACAATGAGCAGTTCTTC.

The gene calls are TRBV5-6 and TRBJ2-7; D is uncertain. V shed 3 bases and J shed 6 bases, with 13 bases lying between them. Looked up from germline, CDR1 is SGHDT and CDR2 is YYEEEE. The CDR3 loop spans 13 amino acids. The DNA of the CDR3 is TGTGCCAGCAGCTACAGCTTGGGAACCGAGCAGTACTTC. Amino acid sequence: CASSYSLGTEQYF.

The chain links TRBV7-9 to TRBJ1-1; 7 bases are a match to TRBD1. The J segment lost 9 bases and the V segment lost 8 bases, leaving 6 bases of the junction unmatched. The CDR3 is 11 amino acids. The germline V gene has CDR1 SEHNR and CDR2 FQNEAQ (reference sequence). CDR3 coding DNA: TGTGCCAGCGGAAAGGGGGCGCAAGCTTTCTTT. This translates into CASGKGAQAFF.

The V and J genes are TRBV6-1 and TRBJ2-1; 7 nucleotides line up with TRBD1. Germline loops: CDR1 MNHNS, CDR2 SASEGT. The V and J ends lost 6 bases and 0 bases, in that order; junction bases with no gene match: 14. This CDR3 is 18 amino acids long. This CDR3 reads CASRPDRVSRYSYNEQFF. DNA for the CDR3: TGTGCCAGCAGGCCCGACAGGGTCTCGCGCTACTCCTACAATGAGCAGTTCTTC.

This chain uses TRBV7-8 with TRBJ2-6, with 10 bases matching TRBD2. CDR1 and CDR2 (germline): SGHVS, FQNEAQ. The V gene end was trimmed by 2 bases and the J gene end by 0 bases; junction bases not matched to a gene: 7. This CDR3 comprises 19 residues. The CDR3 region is CASSLLATSGSSGANVLTF. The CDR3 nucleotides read TGTGCCAGCAGCTTACTAGCGACTAGCGGGTCCTCTGGGGCCAACGTCCTGACTTTC.

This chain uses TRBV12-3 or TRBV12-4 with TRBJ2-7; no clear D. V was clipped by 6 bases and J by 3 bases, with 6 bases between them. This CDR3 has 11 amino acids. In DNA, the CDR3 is TGTGCCAGCAGGGCCAACTACGAGCAGTACTTC. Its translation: CASRANYEQYF.

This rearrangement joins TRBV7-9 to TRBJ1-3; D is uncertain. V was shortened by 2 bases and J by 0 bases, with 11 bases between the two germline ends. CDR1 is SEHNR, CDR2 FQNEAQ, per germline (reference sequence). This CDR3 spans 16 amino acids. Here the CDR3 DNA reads TGTGCCAGCAGCTTAAGCCTAGGAGCCTCTGGAAACACCATATATTTT. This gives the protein CASSLSLGASGNTIYF.

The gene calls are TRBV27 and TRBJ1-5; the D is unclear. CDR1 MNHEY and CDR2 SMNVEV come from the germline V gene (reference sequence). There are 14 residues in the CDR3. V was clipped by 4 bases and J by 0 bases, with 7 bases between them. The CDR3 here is CASSSLHSNQPQHF. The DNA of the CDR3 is TGTGCCAGCAGTTCCTTGCATAGCAATCAGCCCCAGCATTTT.

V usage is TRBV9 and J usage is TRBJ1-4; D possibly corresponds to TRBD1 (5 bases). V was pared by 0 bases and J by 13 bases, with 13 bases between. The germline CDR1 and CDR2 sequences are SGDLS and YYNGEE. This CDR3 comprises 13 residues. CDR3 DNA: TGTGCCAGCAGCGTAGATGCCGGGGGGGGACTGTTTTTT. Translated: CASSVDAGGGLFF. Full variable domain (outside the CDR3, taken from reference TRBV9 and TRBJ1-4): DSGVTQTPKHLITATGQRVTLRCSPRSGDLSVYWYQQSLDQGLQFLIQYYNGEERAKGNILERFSAQQFPDLHSELNLSSLELGDSALYFCASSVDAGGGLFFGSGTQLSVL.